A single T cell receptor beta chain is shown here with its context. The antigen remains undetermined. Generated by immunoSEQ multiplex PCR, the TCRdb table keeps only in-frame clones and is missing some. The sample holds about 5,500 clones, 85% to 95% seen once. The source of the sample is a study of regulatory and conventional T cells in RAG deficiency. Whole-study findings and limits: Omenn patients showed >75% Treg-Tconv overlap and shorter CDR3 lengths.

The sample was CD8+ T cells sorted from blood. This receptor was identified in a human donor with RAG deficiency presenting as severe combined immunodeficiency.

DNA of the CDR3: TGTGCCAGCAGCGTAGAGGGGGGACAGGTTAACACTGAAGCTTTCTTT. The encoded protein is CASSVEGGQVNTEAFF. The chain links TRBV9 to TRBJ1-1, with TRBD1 identical over 8 bases. Germline-derived CDR1 and CDR2 are SGDLS and YYNGEE. The V segment lost 0 bases and the J segment 2 bases; nucleotides outside the gene matches: 6. The CDR3 spans 16 residues.